Sequencing of this TCR beta chain was carried out in a study of blood T cell repertoires in COVID-19. Sequencing used immunoSEQ multiplex PCR; TCRdb keeps in-frame clones, though not all of them. The sample lists 35,000 to 50,000 clones, about 88% seen once, with around 2.3% in the top ten. What was sequenced was peripheral blood. These receptors originate from a human donor in a cohort sampled during active COVID-19.

This rearrangement joins TRBV12-3 or TRBV12-4 to TRBJ1-2, with a weak D call TRBD1 (5 bases). Trimming took 7 bases from V and 5 from J, leaving 14 bases between them. The CDR3 is 13 residues long. The CDR3 loop reads CASTILGPYGYTF. The CDR3 DNA sequence: TGTGCCAGCACCATTTTGGGGCCTTATGGCTACACCTTC.